The clone carrying this T cell receptor beta chain was counted ten times or more. What it binds is not known. The CDR3 regions of TCR beta were amplified from RNA transcripts. TCR CDR3 underwent first-round RT-PCR with the HTBI primer set. TCRdb reprocessed the multiplex PCR reads with MiXCR, giving one entry per CDR3 protein. The repertoire holds 400,000 to 450,000 distinct CDR3 sequences, with 14% to 15% as singletons. These data come from a study of T cells in Graves' hyperthyroidism and ophthalmopathy. Study-level points and caveats: The authors' 13 V-J model separated ophthalmopathy from stable hyperthyroidism.

Germline V gene data show CDR1 as LGHNT and CDR2 as FRNRAP. CDR3 size: 14 residues. Germline trimming cut 5 bases from V and 8 bases from J; bases unmatched to any gene: 6. The sequenced sample was blood. This rearrangement joins TRBV12-5 to TRBJ1-4; 9 bases match TRBD1. The clonotype was recovered from a man between 18 and 29 years old with Graves' ophthalmopathy. CDR3 amino acids: CASGGTGRREKLFF. The CDR3 coding sequence is TGTGCTAGTGGTGGGACAGGGCGAAGGGAAAAACTGTTTTTT.